This TCR beta chain was sequenced in a study of regulatory T cells in long-lasting Graves disease. The wider study: The study enrolled newly diagnosed Graves' patients on antithyroid drugs under 3 months.

Regarding time point: newly diagnosed GD, antithyroid drugs for less than 3 months. Generation of the TCR library employed RNA extracted from PBMCs. The V end was cut by 0 bases, the J end by 0 bases, with 7 bases between. Germline loops: CDR1 DFQATT, CDR2 SNEGSKA (reference sequence). The CDR3 is 14 residues long. Whole-study results and caveats: Those with persistent disease had in common more public clonotypes (about 2,500) than new patients (around 910).

There are many counts of this clonotype. Its antigen is currently unknown. The TCR beta library used iRepertoire HTBI primers with Arm-PCR amplification of CDR3. TCRdb processed the multiplex PCR reads anew with MiXCR; each CDR3 protein has one entry. Of roughly 560,000 distinct CDR3 sequences in the sample, about 16% were seen once. The sample also formed part of further work on T cells in Graves' hyperthyroidism and ophthalmopathy. That paper adds: Patients having uncontrolled infection, another autoimmune disease, pregnancy or lactation were not included. The HTBI primer set served for first-round RT-PCR of the TCR CDR3.

V gene TRBV20-1 combines with J gene TRBJ2-3; D not certain. The sample consisted of peripheral blood mononuclear cells (PBMCs), taken at new diagnosis, from a patient treated with antithyroid drugs. The sequence was collected from a woman aged 35-60 years with Graves disease. The CDR3 spells CSARDSRSTDTQYF. DNA for the CDR3: TGCAGTGCTAGAGATAGCCGTAGCACAGATACGCAGTATTTT.